This record concerns one T cell receptor beta chain sequence. The germline CDR1 and CDR2 sequences are SEHNR and FQNEAQ (reference sequence). CDR3 size: 15 residues. Deletions cut 4 bases from V and 7 bases from J, with 17 bases between. The data belong to a study of blood T cell repertoires in COVID-19. Study information: Acute-phase and convalescent COVID-19 samples originated in the United States, Italy and Spain. T cells, B-cell-depleted T cells, or PBMCs supplied cDNA or gDNA.

Under the authors' procedure: How many nucleated cells were present was estimated from reference gene primer amplification. Clones were sequenced by immunoSEQ multiplex PCR, and TCRdb holds only the in-frame ones, with some missing. That table supplies the V and J calls and clone size; D and trimming were determined from the DNA. The repertoire holds 20,000 to 30,000 clones, with approximately 70% as singletons. The rearrangement uses TRBV7-9 and TRBJ2-1; D perhaps matches TRBD2 (7 bases). Material for sequencing was peripheral blood. This TCR derives from a man aged 55 to 70 with active or convalescent COVID-19. For the CDR3, the DNA is TGTGCCAGCAGCTCCATACACGGGGGGCAGAATGAGCAGTTCTTC. It is translated as CASSSIHGGQNEQFF.